These 12 T cell receptor beta chains were sequenced from one sample in a study of blood T cell repertoires in COVID-19. Clones were sequenced by immunoSEQ multiplex PCR, and TCRdb holds only the in-frame ones, with some missing. The sample shows under 300,000 clones, about 83% of them seen only once. The source material was peripheral blood. The origin of the receptors is a man older than 75 with acute or convalescent COVID-19.

This sequence joins TRBV5-5 and TRBJ1-5; TRBD1 agrees at 8 bases. Germline-derived CDR1 and CDR2 are SGHKS and YYEKEE (reference sequence). CDR3 length: 14 residues. Trimming removed 2 bases from V and 5 bases from J; junction bases left unmatched: 3. The CDR3 loop reads CASSFGQGDQPQHF. DNA of the CDR3: TGTGCCAGCAGCTTCGGACAGGGTGATCAGCCCCAGCATTTT.

V usage is TRBV4-1 and J usage is TRBJ1-4; weak D call: TRBD1 (5 bases). This CDR3 has 15 residues. Trimming removed 0 bases from V and 6 bases from J, with 11 bases in between. CDR1 MGHRA and CDR2 YSYEKL come from the germline V gene. CDR3 DNA: TGCGCCAGCAGCCAAGACGCAGGGTGGGATGAAAAACTGTTTTTT. This codes for CASSQDAGWDEKLFF.

The chain links TRBV29-1 to TRBJ2-5; 7 bases fit TRBD2. The CDR3 is 11 residues long. V shed 7 bases and J 5 bases; nucleotides not matched to a gene: 4. Per the germline V gene, CDR1 is SQVTM and CDR2 is ANQGSEA. The CDR3 DNA follows: TGCAGCGGCGGGGGACGCGAGACCCAGTACTTC. Translation: CSGGGRETQYF. The entire variable domain, with the rest obtained from reference TRBV29-1 and TRBJ2-5, is as follows: SAVISQKPSRDICQRGTSLTIQCQVDSQVTMMFWYRQQPGQSLTLIATANQGSEATYESGFVIDKFPISRPNLTFSTLTVSNMSPEDSSIYLCSGGGRETQYFGPGTRLLVL.

The genes are TRBV2 and TRBJ2-7; the D gene is possibly TRBD2 (7 bases). Germline-derived CDR1 and CDR2 are SNHLY and FYNNEI. The CDR3 sequence is 15 residues long. V was trimmed by 4 bases and J by 3 bases, leaving 16 bases between them. This chain's CDR3 is CASSGEGVGGYEQYF. CDR3 nucleotides: TGTGCCAGCAGTGGGGAGGGGGTAGGAGGCTACGAGCAGTACTTC.

The V gene is TRBV28, the J gene TRBJ2-3, with a possible D match to TRBD1 (5 bases). This CDR3 has 14 amino acids. V lost 4 bases, J lost 5 bases, and 13 bases lay in between. Germline CDR1 MDHEN, CDR2 SYDVKM. CDR3 sequence (DNA): TGTGCCAGCAGTTCCCGCAGGGCCCGAGATACGCAGTATTTT. This gives the protein CASSSRRARDTQYF.

In DNA, the CDR3 is TGCGCCAGCAGAACAGCAGGGGGAACGGAGACCCAGTACTTC. Protein sequence: CASRTAGGTETQYF. The V call is TRBV5-1, the J call TRBJ2-5; 7 nucleotides line up with TRBD1. CDR1 is SGHRS and CDR2 is YFSETQ in the germline V gene. The CDR3 is 14 amino acids. Trimming took 5 bases from V and 5 from J; bases not matched to a gene: 9.

The chain combines TRBV5-1 with TRBJ2-3; 7 nucleotides match TRBD2. The CDR3 is 16 amino acids. V lost 0 bases and J lost 5; bases outside the gene matches: 9. CDR1 SGHRS and CDR2 YFSETQ come from the germline V gene. In nucleotides, the CDR3 is TGCGCCAGCAGCTTGGCCGGGACTAATCTAGGAGATACGCAGTATTTT. Translated: CASSLAGTNLGDTQYF.

This clone was recorded only once. The V call is TRBV24-1, the J call TRBJ2-3; TRBD1 matches 12 bases. There are 19 residues in the CDR3. J was trimmed by 1 base and V by 3 bases; bases with no gene match: 10. CDR1 is KGHDR and CDR2 is SFDVKD in the germline V gene. CDR3 nucleotides: TGTGCCACCAGTGATCCACCAGGGACAGGGGGCGAGGGCACAGATACGCAGTATTTT. This codes for CATSDPPGTGGEGTDTQYF.

A note on this clone: The missing conserved phenylalanine or tryptophan at the end of this CDR3 makes a read error likely. No DNA is shown, since the ends of the CDR3 on it are uncertain; the CDR3 is the one TCRdb lists. This sequence joins TRBV21-1 and TRBJ2-7; the table calls TRBD1, which could not be checked here. TRBV21-1 counts as a pseudogene. The CDR3 length equals 9 residues, ends included. This chain's CDR3 is CASSKEGNL.

The CDR3 coding sequence is TGTGCCAGCAGTTCCGGCGGAAAAGCAACTAATGAAAAACTGTTTTTT. Amino acids: CASSSGGKATNEKLFF. The rearrangement links TRBV28 to TRBJ1-4; D is unresolved. The germline gives CDR1 MDHEN, CDR2 SYDVKM. The CDR3 has 16 amino acids. V was shortened by 4 bases and J by 0 bases, with 12 bases between the two germline ends.

The J gene is TRBJ2-7, the V gene TRBV7-2; 8 bases fit TRBD2. Germline CDR1 and CDR2: SGHTA and FQGNSA. The CDR3 sequence is 15 residues long. V gave up 3 bases and J gave up 4 bases; unmatched junction bases: 8. The CDR3 region is CASSFTGGPGYEQYF. Written as DNA, the CDR3 is TGTGCCAGCAGCTTCACGGGGGGGCCCGGATACGAGCAGTACTTC.

The V call is TRBV30, the J call TRBJ1-6; no reliable D call. The length of the CDR3 is 16 residues. Deletions cut 0 bases from V and 3 bases from J, with 12 bases between. Germline assignment: CDR1 GTSNPN and CDR2 SVGIG (reference sequence). The DNA of the CDR3 is TGTGCCTGGAGTGTATCCAGGCCCCTCTATAATTCACCCCTCCACTTT. It translates to CAWSVSRPLYNSPLHF.